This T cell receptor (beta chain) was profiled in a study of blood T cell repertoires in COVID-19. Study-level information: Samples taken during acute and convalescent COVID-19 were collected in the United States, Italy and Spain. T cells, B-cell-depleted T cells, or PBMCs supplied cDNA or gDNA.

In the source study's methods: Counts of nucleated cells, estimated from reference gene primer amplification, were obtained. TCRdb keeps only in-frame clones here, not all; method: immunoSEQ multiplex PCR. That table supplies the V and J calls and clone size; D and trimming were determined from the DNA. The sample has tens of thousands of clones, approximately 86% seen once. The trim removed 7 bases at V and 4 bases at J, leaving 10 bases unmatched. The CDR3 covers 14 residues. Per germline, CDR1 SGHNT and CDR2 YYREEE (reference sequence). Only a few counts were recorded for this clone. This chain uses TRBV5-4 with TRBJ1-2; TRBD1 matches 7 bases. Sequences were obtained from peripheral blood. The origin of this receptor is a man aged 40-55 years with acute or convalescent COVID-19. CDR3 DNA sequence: TGTGCCAGCGGCCAGACAGGGCGCATCTATGGCTACACCTTC. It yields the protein CASGQTGRIYGYTF.